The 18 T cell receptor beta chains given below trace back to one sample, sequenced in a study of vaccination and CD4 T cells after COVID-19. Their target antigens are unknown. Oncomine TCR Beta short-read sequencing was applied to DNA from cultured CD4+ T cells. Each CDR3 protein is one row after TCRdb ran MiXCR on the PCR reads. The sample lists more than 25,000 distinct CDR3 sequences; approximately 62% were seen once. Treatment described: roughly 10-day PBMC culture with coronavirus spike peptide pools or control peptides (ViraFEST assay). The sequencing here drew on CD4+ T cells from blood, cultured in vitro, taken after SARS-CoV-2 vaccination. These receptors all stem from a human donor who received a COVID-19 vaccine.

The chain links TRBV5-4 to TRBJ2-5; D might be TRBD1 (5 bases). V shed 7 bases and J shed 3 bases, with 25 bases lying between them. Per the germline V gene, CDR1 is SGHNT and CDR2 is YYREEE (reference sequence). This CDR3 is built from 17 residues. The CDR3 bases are TGTGCCAGCTTCAAGTTTCTCCTGGGGCAGGGCGAAGAGACCCAGTACTTC. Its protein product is CASFKFLLGQGEETQYF.

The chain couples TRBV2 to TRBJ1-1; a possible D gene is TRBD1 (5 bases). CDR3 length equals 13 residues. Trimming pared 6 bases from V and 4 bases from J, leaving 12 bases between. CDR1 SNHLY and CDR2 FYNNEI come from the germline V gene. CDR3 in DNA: TGTGCCAGCAGCGTGACACAGGCCACTGAAGCTTTCTTT. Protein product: CASSVTQATEAFF.

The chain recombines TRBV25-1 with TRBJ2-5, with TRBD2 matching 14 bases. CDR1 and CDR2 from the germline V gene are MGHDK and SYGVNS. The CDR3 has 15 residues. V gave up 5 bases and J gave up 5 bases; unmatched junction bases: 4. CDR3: CASSRLAGGAETQYF. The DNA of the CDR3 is TGTGCCAGCAGTAGACTAGCGGGGGGGGCTGAGACCCAGTACTTC.

CDR3 in DNA: TGCAGTTCTCTCGAGATAATGAACACTGAAGCTTTCTTT. Translated: CSSLEIMNTEAFF. This chain uses TRBV20-1 with TRBJ1-1; D uncertain. The V and J ends lost 8 bases and 0 bases respectively, with 13 bases between them. The CDR3 extends over 13 amino acids. CDR1 DFQATT and CDR2 SNEGSKA come from the germline V gene (reference sequence).

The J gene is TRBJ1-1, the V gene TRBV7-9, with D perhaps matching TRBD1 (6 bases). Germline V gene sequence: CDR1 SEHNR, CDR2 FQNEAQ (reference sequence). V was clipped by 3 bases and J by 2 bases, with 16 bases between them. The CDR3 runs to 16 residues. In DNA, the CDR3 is TGTGCCAGCAGCTTCCTGACAGGAACACCTAACACTGAAGCTTTCTTT. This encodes CASSFLTGTPNTEAFF.

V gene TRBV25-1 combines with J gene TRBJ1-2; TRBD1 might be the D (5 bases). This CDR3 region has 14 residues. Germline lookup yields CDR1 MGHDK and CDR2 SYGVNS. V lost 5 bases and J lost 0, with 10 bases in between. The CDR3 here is CASSPAGANYGYTF. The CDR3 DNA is TGTGCCAGCAGTCCAGCGGGGGCTAACTATGGCTACACCTTC.

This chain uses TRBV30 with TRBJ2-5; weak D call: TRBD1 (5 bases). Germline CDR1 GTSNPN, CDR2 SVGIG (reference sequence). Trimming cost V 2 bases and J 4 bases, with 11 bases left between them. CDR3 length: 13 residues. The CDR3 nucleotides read TGTGCCTGGAGTAGGGGCGTTGTAGAGACCCAGTACTTC. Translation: CAWSRGVVETQYF.

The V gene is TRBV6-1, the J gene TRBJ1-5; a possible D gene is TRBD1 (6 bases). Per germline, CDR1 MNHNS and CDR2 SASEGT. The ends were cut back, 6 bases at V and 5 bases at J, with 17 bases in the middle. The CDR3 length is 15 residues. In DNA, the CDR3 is TGTGCCAGCAGGGGGACATGGGGTAAGGATCAGCCCCAGCATTTT. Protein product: CASRGTWGKDQPQHF.

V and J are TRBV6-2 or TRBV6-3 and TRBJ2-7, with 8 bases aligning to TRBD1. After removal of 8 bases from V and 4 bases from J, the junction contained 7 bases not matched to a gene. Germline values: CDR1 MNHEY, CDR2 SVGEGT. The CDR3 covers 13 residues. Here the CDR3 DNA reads TGTGCCAGCGGAGAAGGACAGGGTTACGAGCAGTACTTC. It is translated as CASGEGQGYEQYF.

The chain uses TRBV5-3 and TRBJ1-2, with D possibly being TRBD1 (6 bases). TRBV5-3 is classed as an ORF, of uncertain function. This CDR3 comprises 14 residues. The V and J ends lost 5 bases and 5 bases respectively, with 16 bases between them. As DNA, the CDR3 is TGTGCCAGAAGACTAAGGACGGGACATTATGGCTACACCTTC. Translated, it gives CARRLRTGHYGYTF.

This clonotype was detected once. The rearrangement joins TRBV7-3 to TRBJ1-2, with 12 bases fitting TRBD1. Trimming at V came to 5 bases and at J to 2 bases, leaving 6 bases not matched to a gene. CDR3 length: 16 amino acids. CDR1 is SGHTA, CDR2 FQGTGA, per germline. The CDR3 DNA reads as TGTGCCAGCAGCGCCTCCGGGACAGGGGGCAACTATGGCTACACCTTC. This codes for CASSASGTGGNYGYTF. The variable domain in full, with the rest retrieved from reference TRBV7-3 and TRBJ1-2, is GAGVSQTPSNKVTEKGKYVELRCDPISGHTALYWYRQSLGQGPEFLIYFQGTGAADDSGLPNDRFFAVRPEGSVSTLKIQRTERGDSAVYLCASSASGTGGNYGYTFGSGTRLTVV.

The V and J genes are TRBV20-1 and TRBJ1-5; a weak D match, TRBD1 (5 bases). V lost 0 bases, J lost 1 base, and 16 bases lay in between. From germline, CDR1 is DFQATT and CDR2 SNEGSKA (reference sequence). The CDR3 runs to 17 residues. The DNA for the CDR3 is TGCAGTGCTAGAGATCTGGTTACAGGTGGGAGCAATCAGCCCCAGCATTTT. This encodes CSARDLVTGGSNQPQHF.

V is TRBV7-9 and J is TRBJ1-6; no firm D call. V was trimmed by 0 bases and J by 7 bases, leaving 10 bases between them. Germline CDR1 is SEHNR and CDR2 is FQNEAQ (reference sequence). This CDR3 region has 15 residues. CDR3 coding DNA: TGTGCCAGCAGCTTAGCGACACTTCGGAATTCACCCCTCCACTTT. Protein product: CASSLATLRNSPLHF.

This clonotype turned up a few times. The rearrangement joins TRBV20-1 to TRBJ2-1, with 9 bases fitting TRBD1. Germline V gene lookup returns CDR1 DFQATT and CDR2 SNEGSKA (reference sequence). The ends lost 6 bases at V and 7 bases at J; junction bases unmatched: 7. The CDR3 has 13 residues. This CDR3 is CSALGGTGNEQFF. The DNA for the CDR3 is TGCAGTGCCCTAGGCGGGACAGGGAATGAGCAGTTCTTC.

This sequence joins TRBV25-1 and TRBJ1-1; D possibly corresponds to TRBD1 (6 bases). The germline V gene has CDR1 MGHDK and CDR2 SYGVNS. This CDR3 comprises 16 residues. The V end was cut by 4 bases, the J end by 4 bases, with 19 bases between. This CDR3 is CASSAPKTGLGTEAFF. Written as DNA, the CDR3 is TGTGCCAGCAGTGCCCCTAAAACAGGGTTGGGCACTGAAGCTTTCTTT.

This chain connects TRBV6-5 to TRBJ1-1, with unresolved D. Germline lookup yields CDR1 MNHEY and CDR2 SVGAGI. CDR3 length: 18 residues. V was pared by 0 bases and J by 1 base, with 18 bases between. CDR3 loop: CASSYSSANSGKNTEAFF. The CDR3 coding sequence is TGTGCCAGCAGTTACTCGAGTGCGAACAGCGGAAAGAACACTGAAGCTTTCTTT.

CDR3 protein: CASRGAGQETQYF. The DNA of the CDR3 is TGTGCCAGCAGAGGGGCGGGCCAAGAGACCCAGTACTTC. V gene TRBV6-1 combines with J gene TRBJ2-5, with D perhaps matching TRBD1 or TRBD2 (5 bases each). The germline V gene has CDR1 MNHNS and CDR2 SASEGT. The CDR3 is 13 residues long. Trimming cost V 6 bases and J 1 base, with 9 bases left between them.

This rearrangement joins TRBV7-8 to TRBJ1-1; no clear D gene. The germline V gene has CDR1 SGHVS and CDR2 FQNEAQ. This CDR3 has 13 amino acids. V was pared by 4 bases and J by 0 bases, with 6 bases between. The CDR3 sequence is CASSSRLNTEAFF. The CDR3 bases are TGTGCCAGCAGCTCTCGACTGAACACTGAAGCTTTCTTT. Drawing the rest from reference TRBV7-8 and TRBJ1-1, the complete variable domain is GAGVSQSPRYKVAKRGQDVALRCDPISGHVSLFWYQQALGQGPEFLTYFQNEAQLDKSGLPSDRFFAERPEGSVSTLKIQRTQQEDSAVYLCASSSRLNTEAFFGQGTRLTVV.